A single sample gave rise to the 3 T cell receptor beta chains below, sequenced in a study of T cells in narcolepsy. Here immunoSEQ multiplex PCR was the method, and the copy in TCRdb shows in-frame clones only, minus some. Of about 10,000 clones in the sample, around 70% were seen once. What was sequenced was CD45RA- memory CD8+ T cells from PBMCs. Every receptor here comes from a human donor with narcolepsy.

The CDR3 DNA follows: TGTGCCAGTAGTATATCGGGGGGCGCCTACAATGAGCAGTTCTTC. Translation gives CASSISGGAYNEQFF. V gene TRBV19 combines with J gene TRBJ2-1, with D possibly TRBD2 on 7 matching bases. This CDR3 is built from 15 residues. V lost 2 bases and J lost 2, with 10 bases in between. CDR1 is LNHDA and CDR2 is SQIVND in the germline V gene (reference sequence).

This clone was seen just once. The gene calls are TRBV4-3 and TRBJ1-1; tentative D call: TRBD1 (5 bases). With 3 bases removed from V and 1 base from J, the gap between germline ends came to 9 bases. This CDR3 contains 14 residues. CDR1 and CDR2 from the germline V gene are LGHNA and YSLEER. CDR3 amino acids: CASSQDTANTEAFF. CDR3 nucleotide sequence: TGCGCCAGCAGCCAGGACACTGCGAACACTGAAGCTTTCTTT.

The CDR3 is CSARFGYEQYF. The CDR3 DNA sequence: TGCAGTGCTAGATTCGGCTACGAGCAGTACTTC. V is TRBV20-1 and J is TRBJ2-7; no clear D. The CDR3 loop spans 11 amino acids. The germline gives CDR1 DFQATT, CDR2 SNEGSKA (reference sequence). V was shortened by 2 bases and J by 3 bases, with 5 bases between the two germline ends.